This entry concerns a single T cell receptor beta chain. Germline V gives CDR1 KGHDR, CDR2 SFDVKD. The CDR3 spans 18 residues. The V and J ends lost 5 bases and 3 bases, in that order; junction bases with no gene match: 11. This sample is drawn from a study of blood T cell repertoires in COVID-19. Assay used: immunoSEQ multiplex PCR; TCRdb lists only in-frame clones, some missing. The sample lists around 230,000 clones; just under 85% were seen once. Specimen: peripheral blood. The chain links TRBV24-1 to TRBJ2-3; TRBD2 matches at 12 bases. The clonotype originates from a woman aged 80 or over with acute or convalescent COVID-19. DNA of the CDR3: TGTGCCACCAGTGGACACGCTCTAGCGGGGGGGGCGACAGATACGCAGTATTTT. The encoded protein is CATSGHALAGGATDTQYF.